These 12 T cell receptor beta chains originate from one sample sequenced in a study of technical replicates of blood from a few donors. The repertoire was sequenced with immunoSEQ multiplex PCR; TCRdb's copy has only in-frame clones and lacks some. The table shows some 80,000 clones, with 80% to 90% occurring only once. The specimen sequenced was PBMCs. The receptors originated from a human donor in good health. Some clones in this sample may be carry-over from other donors' samples.

The chain employs TRBV4-1 and TRBJ1-1; D is possibly TRBD1 (6 bases). The germline V gene has CDR1 MGHRA and CDR2 YSYEKL. CDR3 length equals 14 residues. V was trimmed by 2 bases and J by 3 bases, leaving 10 bases between them. The CDR3 loop reads CASSQQGLDTEAFF. CDR3 DNA: TGCGCCAGCAGCCAACAGGGGTTGGACACTGAAGCTTTCTTT.

This CDR3 is CASSQASRGGLGELFF. As DNA, the CDR3 is TGTGCCAGCAGCCAAGCTTCTCGTGGCGGGCTCGGGGAGCTGTTTTTT. The rearrangement links TRBV4-2 to TRBJ2-2; D perhaps matches TRBD2 (5 bases). CDR3 size: 16 residues. CDR1 and CDR2 (germline): LGHNA, YNFKEQ. Deletions cut 1 base from V and 7 bases from J, with 16 bases between.

The CDR3 DNA reads as TGTGCCAGCAGCTCATCGACATGGTCCTACGAGCAGTACTTC. Protein sequence: CASSSSTWSYEQYF. The chain combines TRBV7-9 with TRBJ2-7; unclear D gene. The CDR3 sequence is 14 residues long. Germline CDR1 reads SEHNR; CDR2 reads FQNEAQ (reference sequence). Trimming cost V 4 bases and J 1 base, with 11 bases left between them.

The chain employs TRBV6-5 and TRBJ1-1, with D hard to call. The V gene lost 6 bases and the J gene lost 2 bases, with 13 bases spanning the gap. The CDR3 runs 14 residues. CDR1 is MNHEY, CDR2 SVGAGI, per germline. CDR3: CASRYGDLNTEAFF. The CDR3 DNA reads as TGTGCCAGCAGGTATGGCGACTTAAACACTGAAGCTTTCTTT.

The CDR3 here is CASSPPSGGANTQYF. The CDR3 bases are TGTGCCAGCTCACCACCGAGCGGGGGGGCGAATACGCAGTATTTT. The genes are TRBV18 and TRBJ2-3; 10 bases agree with TRBD2. This CDR3 spans 15 amino acids. Per germline, CDR1 KGHSH and CDR2 LQKENI. V trimming: 0 bases; J trimming: 7 bases; junction bases outside the gene matches: 4.

The CDR3 region is CAWKASGTGELFF. For the CDR3, the DNA is TGTGCCTGGAAGGCTAGCGGGACCGGGGAGCTGTTTTTT. This rearrangement joins TRBV30 to TRBJ2-2, with 8 bases identical to TRBD2. Germline assignment: CDR1 GTSNPN and CDR2 SVGIG (reference sequence). This CDR3 region has 13 residues. V dropped 4 bases and J dropped 5; count of bases not matched to a gene: 3.

V is TRBV10-3 and J is TRBJ1-3, with TRBD1 as a possible D gene (5 bases). The length of the CDR3 is 15 residues. Trimming shortened V by 10 bases and J by 0 bases, and 16 bases separated the two germline ends. Germline lookup yields CDR1 ENHRY and CDR2 SYGVKD. The CDR3 nucleotides are TGTGCCACCGGGACTGCCCCCTTCTCTGGAAACACCATATATTTT. The encoded protein is CATGTAPFSGNTIYF.

The chain combines TRBV4-1 with TRBJ2-1, with 13 bases that match TRBD2. With V trimmed by 2 bases and J by 10 bases, 8 bases remained unmatched. Germline V gene lookup returns CDR1 MGHRA and CDR2 YSYEKL. CDR3 length: 16 residues. The DNA of the CDR3 is TGCGCCAGCAGCCAACCAAGACTAGCGGGAGGTCGAGAGCAGTTCTTC. Translation gives CASSQPRLAGGREQFF.

This rearrangement joins TRBV7-2 to TRBJ2-1; TRBD2 aligns across 8 bases. Germline values: CDR1 SGHTA, CDR2 FQGNSA. The junction had 11 bases not matched to a gene; V was cut back by 0 bases and J by 7 bases. This CDR3 is built from 17 residues. The CDR3 protein is CASSLAGGGTPWNEQFF. In DNA form, the CDR3 reads TGTGCCAGCAGCTTAGCAGGCGGGGGGACACCTTGGAATGAGCAGTTCTTC.

The CDR3 DNA reads as TGCGCCAGCAGCCAAGAGGTGGGGCTAGACCCGCAGTATTTT. Translation gives CASSQEVGLDPQYF. The chain couples TRBV4-1 to TRBJ2-3, with a weak D call TRBD1 (5 bases). The CDR3 has 14 amino acids. Deletions cut 0 bases from V and 10 bases from J, with 14 bases between. CDR1 is MGHRA, CDR2 YSYEKL, per germline.

The chain uses TRBV6-5 and TRBJ1-1; a possible D gene is TRBD1 (5 bases). The CDR3 is 12 residues long. Germline CDR1 MNHEY, CDR2 SVGAGI. Trimming stripped 8 bases from V and 11 bases from J, with 18 bases between. The CDR3 nucleotides read TGTGCCAGCGGCGCGGGACCCTGGGGTGCTTTCTTT. Its protein is CASGAGPWGAFF.

This rearrangement joins TRBV5-1 to TRBJ2-3, with 8 bases identical to TRBD2. CDR1 and CDR2 from the germline V gene are SGHRS and YFSETQ. The CDR3 extends over 15 amino acids. The J segment lost 4 bases and the V segment lost 3 bases, leaving 7 bases of the junction unmatched. The CDR3 here is CASSWQAGGADTQYF. Here the CDR3 DNA reads TGCGCCAGCAGCTGGCAGGCGGGGGGTGCAGATACGCAGTATTTT.